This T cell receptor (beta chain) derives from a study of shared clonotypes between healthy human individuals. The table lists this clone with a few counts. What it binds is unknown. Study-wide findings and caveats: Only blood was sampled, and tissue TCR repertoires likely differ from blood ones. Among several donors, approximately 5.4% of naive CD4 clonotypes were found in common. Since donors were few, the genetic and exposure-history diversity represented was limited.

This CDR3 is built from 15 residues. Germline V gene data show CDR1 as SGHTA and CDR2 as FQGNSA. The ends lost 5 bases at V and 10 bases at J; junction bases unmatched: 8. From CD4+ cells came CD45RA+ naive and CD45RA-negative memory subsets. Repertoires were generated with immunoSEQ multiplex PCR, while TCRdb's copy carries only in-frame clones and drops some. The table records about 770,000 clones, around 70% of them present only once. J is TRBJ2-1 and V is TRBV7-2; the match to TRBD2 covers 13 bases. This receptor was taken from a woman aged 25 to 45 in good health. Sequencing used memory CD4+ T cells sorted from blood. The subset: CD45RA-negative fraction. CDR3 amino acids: CASSTGTSGVREQFF. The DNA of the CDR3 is TGTGCCAGCAGCACCGGGACTAGCGGGGTTCGGGAGCAGTTCTTC.